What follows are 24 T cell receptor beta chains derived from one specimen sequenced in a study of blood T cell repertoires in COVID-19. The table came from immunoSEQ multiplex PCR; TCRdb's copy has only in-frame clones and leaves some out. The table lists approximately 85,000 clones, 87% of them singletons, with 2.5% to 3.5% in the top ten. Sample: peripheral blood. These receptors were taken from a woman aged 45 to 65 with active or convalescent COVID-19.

The CDR3 DNA is TGTGCCAGCAGCCATGGGGACAGGGTTGGTACTGAAGCTTTCTTT. Its protein product is CASSHGDRVGTEAFF. This chain uses TRBV9 with TRBJ1-1, with 9 nucleotides matching TRBD1. Germline V gene lookup returns CDR1 SGDLS and CDR2 YYNGEE. The CDR3 is 15 residues long. The J segment lost 5 bases and the V segment lost 4 bases, leaving 9 bases of the junction unmatched. Together with reference TRBV9 and TRBJ1-1, the CDR3 gives the full variable domain: DSGVTQTPKHLITATGQRVTLRCSPRSGDLSVYWYQQSLDQGLQFLIQYYNGEERAKGNILERFSAQQFPDLHSELNLSSLELGDSALYFCASSHGDRVGTEAFFGQGTRLTVV.

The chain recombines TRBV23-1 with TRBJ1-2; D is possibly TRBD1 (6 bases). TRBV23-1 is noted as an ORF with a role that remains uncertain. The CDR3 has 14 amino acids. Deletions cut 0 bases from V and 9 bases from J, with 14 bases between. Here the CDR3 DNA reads TGCGCCAGCAGTCAATCAGGGGGGGTCCGGAGCTACACCTTC. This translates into CASSQSGGVRSYTF.

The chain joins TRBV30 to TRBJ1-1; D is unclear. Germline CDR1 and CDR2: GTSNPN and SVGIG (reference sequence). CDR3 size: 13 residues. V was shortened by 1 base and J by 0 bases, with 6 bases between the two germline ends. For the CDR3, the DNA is TGTGCCTGGAGTGGGACTATGAACACTGAAGCTTTCTTT. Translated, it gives CAWSGTMNTEAFF.

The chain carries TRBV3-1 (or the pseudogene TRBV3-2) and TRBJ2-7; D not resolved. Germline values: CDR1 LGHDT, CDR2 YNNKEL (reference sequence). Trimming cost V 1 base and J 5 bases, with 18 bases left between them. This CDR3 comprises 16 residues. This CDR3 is CASSQVVAVRADEQYF. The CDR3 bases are TGTGCCAGCAGCCAAGTGGTAGCCGTCCGTGCAGACGAGCAGTACTTC.

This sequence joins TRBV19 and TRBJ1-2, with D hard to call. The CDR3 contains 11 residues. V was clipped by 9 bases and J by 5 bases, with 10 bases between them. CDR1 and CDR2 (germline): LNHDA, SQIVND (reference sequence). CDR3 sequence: CASQWRYGYTF. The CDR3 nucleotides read TGTGCCAGCCAGTGGAGATATGGCTACACCTTC.

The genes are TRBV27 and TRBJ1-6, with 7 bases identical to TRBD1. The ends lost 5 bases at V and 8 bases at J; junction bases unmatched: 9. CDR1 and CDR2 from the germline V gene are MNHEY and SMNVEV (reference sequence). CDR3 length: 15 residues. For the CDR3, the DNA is TGTGCCAGCAGTCCCGGGACAGTTCCCGATTCACCCCTCCACTTT. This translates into CASSPGTVPDSPLHF.

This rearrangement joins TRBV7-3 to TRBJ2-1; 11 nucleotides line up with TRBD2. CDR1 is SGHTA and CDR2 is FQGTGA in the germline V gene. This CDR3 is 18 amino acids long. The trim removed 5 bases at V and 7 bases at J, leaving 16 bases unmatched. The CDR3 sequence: CASSPGGSGGALANEQFF. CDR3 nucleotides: TGTGCCAGCAGCCCAGGAGGTAGCGGGGGGGCCCTTGCTAATGAGCAGTTCTTC.

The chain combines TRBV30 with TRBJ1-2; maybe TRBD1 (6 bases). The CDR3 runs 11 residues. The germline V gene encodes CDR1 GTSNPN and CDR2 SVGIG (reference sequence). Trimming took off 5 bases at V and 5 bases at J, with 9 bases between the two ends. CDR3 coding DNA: TGTGCCTGGGACGGACAGTATGGCTACACCTTC. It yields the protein CAWDGQYGYTF. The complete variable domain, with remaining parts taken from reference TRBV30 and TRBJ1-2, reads SQTIHQWPATLVQPVGSPLSLECTVEGTSNPNLYWYRQAAGRGLQLLFYSVGIGQISSEVPQNLSASRPQDRQFILSSKKLLLSDSGFYLCAWDGQYGYTFGSGTRLTVV.

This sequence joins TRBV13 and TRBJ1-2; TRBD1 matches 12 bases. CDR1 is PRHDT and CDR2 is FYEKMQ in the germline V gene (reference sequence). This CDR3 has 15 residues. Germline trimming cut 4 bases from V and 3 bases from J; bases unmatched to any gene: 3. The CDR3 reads CASSSGTGGHYGYTF. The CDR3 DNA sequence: TGTGCCAGCAGCTCCGGGACAGGGGGCCACTATGGCTACACCTTC.

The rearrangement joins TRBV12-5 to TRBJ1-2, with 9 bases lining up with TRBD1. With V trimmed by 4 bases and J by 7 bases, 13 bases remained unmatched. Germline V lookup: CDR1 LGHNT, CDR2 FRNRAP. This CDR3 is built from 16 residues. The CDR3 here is CASGSSGQGWSVGYTF. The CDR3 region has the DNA TGTGCTAGTGGTTCCTCGGGACAGGGATGGTCGGTTGGCTACACCTTC.

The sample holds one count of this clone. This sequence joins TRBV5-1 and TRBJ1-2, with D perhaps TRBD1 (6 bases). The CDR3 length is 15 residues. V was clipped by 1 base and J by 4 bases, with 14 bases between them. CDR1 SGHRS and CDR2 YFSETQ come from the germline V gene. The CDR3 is CASSLLVTGSYGYTF. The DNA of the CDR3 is TGCGCCAGCAGCTTGCTGGTAACAGGGAGCTATGGCTACACCTTC.

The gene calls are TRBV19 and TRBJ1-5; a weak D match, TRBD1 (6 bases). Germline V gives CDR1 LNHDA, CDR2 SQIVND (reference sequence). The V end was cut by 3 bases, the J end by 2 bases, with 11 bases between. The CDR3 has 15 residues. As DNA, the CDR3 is TGTGCCAGTAGTATTTCAGGGGAAGGCAATCAGCCCCAGCATTTT. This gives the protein CASSISGEGNQPQHF.

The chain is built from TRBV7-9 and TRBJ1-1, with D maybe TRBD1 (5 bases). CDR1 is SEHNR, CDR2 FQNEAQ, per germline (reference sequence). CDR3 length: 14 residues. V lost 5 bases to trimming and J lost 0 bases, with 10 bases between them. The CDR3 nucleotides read TGTGCCAGCAGCCAGGACACCTTGAACACTGAAGCTTTCTTT. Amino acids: CASSQDTLNTEAFF.

The CDR3 protein is CASSIKTSERGYTF. CDR3 sequence (DNA): TGTGCCAGTAGTATAAAGACTTCTGAGCGCGGCTACACCTTC. The chain links TRBV19 to TRBJ1-2; no reliable D call. The germline V gene encodes CDR1 LNHDA and CDR2 SQIVND (reference sequence). CDR3 length equals 14 residues. The V and J ends lost 2 bases and 8 bases respectively, with 15 bases between them.

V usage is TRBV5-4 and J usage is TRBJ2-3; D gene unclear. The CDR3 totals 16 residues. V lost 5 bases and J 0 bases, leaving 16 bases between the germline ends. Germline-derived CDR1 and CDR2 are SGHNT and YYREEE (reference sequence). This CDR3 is CASSSGGADSTDTQYF. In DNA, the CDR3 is TGTGCCAGCAGTTCCGGCGGCGCCGATAGCACAGATACGCAGTATTTT.

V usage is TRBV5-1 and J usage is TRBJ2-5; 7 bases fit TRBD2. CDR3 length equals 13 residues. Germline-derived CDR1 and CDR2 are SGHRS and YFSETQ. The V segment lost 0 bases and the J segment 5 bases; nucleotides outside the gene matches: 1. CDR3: CASSLVGGETQYF. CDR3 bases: TGCGCCAGCAGCTTGGTGGGGGGGGAGACCCAGTACTTC. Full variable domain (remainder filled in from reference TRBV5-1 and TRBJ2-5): KAGVTQTPRYLIKTRGQQVTLSCSPISGHRSVSWYQQTPGQGLQFLFEYFSETQRNKGNFPGRFSGRQFSNSRSEMNVSTLELGDSALYLCASSLVGGETQYFGPGTRLLVL.

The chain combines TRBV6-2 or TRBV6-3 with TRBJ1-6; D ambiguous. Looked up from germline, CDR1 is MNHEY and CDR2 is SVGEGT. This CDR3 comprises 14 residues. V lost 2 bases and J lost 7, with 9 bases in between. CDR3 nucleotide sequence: TGTGCCAGCAGTTACCCGGTGGAGAATTCACCCCTCCACTTT. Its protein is CASSYPVENSPLHF.

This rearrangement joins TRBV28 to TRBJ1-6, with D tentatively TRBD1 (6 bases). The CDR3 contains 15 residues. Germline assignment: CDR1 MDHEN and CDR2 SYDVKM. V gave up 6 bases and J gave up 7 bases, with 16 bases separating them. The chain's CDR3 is CASSPPGGSNSPLHF. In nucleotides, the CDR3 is TGTGCCAGCAGCCCACCGGGGGGCAGCAATTCACCCCTCCACTTT.

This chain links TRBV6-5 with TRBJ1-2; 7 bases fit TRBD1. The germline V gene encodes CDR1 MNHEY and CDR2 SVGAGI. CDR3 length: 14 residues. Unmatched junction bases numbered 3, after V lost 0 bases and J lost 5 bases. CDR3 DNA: TGTGCCAGCAGTTACTCGAGACAGGGATATGGCTACACCTTC. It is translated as CASSYSRQGYGYTF.

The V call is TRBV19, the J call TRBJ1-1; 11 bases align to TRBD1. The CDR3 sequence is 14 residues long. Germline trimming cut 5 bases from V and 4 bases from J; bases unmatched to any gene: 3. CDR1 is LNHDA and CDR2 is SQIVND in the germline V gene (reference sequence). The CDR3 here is CASSPGTGGTEAFF. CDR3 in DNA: TGTGCCAGTAGTCCGGGGACAGGGGGCACTGAAGCTTTCTTT.

The CDR3 sequence: CASSLGLAAYF. DNA for the CDR3: TGTGCCAGCAGTTTGGGACTAGCCGCGTACTTC. The chain couples TRBV28 to TRBJ2-7; TRBD2 agrees at 9 bases. The CDR3 consists of 11 residues. The V segment lost 3 bases and the J segment 12 bases; nucleotides outside the gene matches: 3. The germline CDR1 and CDR2 sequences are MDHEN and SYDVKM.

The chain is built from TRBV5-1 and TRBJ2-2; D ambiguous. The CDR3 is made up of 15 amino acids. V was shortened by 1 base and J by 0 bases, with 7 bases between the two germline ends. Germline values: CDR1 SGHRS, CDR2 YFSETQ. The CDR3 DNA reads TGCGCCAGCAGCTTGATTCTTTCGAACACCGGGGAGCTGTTTTTT. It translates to CASSLILSNTGELFF. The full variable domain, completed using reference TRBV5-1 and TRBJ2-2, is KAGVTQTPRYLIKTRGQQVTLSCSPISGHRSVSWYQQTPGQGLQFLFEYFSETQRNKGNFPGRFSGRQFSNSRSEMNVSTLELGDSALYLCASSLILSNTGELFFGEGSRLTVL.

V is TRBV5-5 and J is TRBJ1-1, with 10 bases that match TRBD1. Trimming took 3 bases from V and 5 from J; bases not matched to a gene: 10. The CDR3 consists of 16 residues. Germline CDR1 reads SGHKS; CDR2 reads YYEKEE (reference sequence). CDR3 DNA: TGTGCCAGCAGCTGGGGGGACAGGGGTACGGAAACTGAAGCTTTCTTT. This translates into CASSWGDRGTETEAFF.

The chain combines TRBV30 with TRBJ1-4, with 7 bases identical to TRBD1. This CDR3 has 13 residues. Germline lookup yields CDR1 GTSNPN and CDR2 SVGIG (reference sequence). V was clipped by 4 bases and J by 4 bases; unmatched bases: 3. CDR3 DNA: TGTGCCTGGACGGGACAGTTTAATGAAAAACTGTTTTTT. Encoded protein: CAWTGQFNEKLFF.